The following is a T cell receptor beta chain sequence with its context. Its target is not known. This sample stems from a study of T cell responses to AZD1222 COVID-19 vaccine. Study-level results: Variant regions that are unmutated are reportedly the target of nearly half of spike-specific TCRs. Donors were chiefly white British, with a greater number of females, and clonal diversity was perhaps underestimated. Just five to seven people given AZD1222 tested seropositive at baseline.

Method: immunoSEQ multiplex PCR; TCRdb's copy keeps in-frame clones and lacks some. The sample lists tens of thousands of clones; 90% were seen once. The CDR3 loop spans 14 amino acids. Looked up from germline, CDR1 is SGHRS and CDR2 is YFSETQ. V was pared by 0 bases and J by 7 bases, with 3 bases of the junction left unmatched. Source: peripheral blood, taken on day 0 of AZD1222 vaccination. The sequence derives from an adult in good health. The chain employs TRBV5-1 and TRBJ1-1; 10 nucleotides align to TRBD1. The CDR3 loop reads CASSLGGTGDEAFF. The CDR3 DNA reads TGCGCCAGCAGCTTGGGAGGGACAGGGGATGAAGCTTTCTTT.